These T cell receptor beta chains were read from a single sample in a study of CD4+ T cells in melanoma. Only in-frame clones appear in the TCRdb table, and some are missing; sequencing was by immunoSEQ multiplex PCR. The sample records 7,500 to 10,000 clones, around 70% being singletons. The specimen sequenced was cells from a culture (not recorded whether cultured in vitro). These receptors all stem from a human donor with melanoma. Both conserved end residues are part of each CDR3. Fields, in order: J gene, clone size, D gene, V gene, CDR3 DNA, CDR3 protein. D genes are given only for firm matches. Some rows have no size entry. The others give once, few or many, or a class for an expanded clone.

>TRBJ2-3|NA|TRBD1|TRBV25-1
TGTGCCAGCAGAGGGGACAGGCCCTCCACCACAGATACGCAGTATTTT
CASRGDRPSTTDTQYF
>TRBJ1-5|NA|NA|TRBV6-4
TGTGCCAGCCCCCGTCAGCCCCAGCATTTT
CASPRQPQHF
>TRBJ2-7|NA|TRBD1|TRBV6-5
TGTGCCAGCAGTTACAGGGGGCGCTCCTACGAGCAGTACTTC
CASSYRGRSYEQYF
>TRBJ1-3|NA|NA|TRBV7-4
TGTGCCAGCAGCTTACCGCCAGCGGCAGGTGCCAGCTCTGGAAACACCATATATTTT
CASSLPPAAGASSGNTIYF
>TRBJ2-2|few|TRBD2|TRBV27
TGTGCCAGCAGTCCAACCCCTAGCGGGGTGAACACCGGGGAGCTGTTTTTT
CASSPTPSGVNTGELFF
>TRBJ2-7|NA|NA|TRBV6-5
TGTGCCAGCAGTACAACTTGGGCGGGGACCTACGAGCAGTACTTC
CASSTTWAGTYEQYF
>TRBJ1-1|NA|NA|TRBV2
TGTGCCAGTCAGGGGAGATGGACTGAAGCTTTCTTT
CASQGRWTEAFF
>TRBJ1-1|NA|NA|TRBV10-1
TGCGCCAGCAGTGGGGGGTCAGGGGCTGGAATGAACACTGAAGCTTTCTTT
CASSGGSGAGMNTEAFF
>TRBJ2-7|few|NA|TRBV30
TGTGCCTGGAGTGTACCTGGCTACGAGCAGTACTTC
CAWSVPGYEQYF
>TRBJ1-1|NA|TRBD1|TRBV7-3
TGTGCCAGCAGTCCCGGGACAGGACTGAACACTGAAGCTTTCTTT
CASSPGTGLNTEAFF
>TRBJ1-2|NA|TRBD1|TRBV4-1
TGCGCCAGCCACCGACCCGGGACAGGGAATGGCTACACCTTC
CASHRPGTGNGYTF
>TRBJ1-1|NA|TRBD1|TRBV7-9
TGTGCCAGCAGCGCAAAACCGGGACAGGATCCCGCTGAAGCTTTCTTT
CASSAKPGQDPAEAFF
>TRBJ1-1|NA|NA|TRBV4-1
TGCGCCAGCAGCCAAGTAGGGAGGTCGAACACTGAAGCTTTCTTT
CASSQVGRSNTEAFF
>TRBJ1-5|NA|NA|TRBV6-5
TGTGCCAGCAGTTGGACACTCTCATATAGCAATCAGCCCCAGCATTTT
CASSWTLSYSNQPQHF
>TRBJ2-3|NA|NA|TRBV5-1
TGCGCCAGCAGCTCAGCTACTCGGGCAGATACGCAGTATTTT
CASSSATRADTQYF
>TRBJ2-1|NA|NA|TRBV18
TGTGCCAGCTCCGGACGAAACTCTCCCCTCTACAATGAGCAGTTCTTC
CASSGRNSPLYNEQFF
>TRBJ1-2|NA|TRBD1|TRBV6-6
TGTGCCAGCAGTCGAACCGGGACAGGGGAGCGCTATGGCTACACCTTC
CASSRTGTGERYGYTF
>TRBJ2-7|NA|TRBD2|TRBV7-2
TGTGCCAGCAGCCTCAGACTAGCGGGGGCAGACGGGGAGCAGTACTTC
CASSLRLAGADGEQYF
>TRBJ1-1|NA|NA|TRBV6-5
TGTGCCAGCAGGGCCGGGGACACTGAAGCTTTCTTT
CASRAGDTEAFF
>TRBJ2-2|NA|NA|TRBV5-1
TGCGCCAGCAGCTTGGCCATCTCAGTTTACACCGGGGAGCTGTTTTTT
CASSLAISVYTGELFF
>TRBJ2-1|NA|NA|TRBV5-4
TGTGCCAGCAGCCCTGAGGCAGGGGCGCGGGAGCAGTTCTTC
CASSPEAGAREQFF
>TRBJ1-5|few|NA|TRBV19
TGTGCCAGTAGTTATACAGGGTCCGGGCCCCAGCATTTT
CASSYTGSGPQHF
>TRBJ2-7|once|NA|TRBV29-1
TGCAGCGTTGAAGCGGGCGTTGCAGGACTGGGCTACGAGCAGTACTTC
CSVEAGVAGLGYEQYF
>TRBJ1-1|NA|NA|TRBV19
TGTGCCAGTAAGCGTCTTTCGAGTCGATCGAGCACTGAAGCTTTCTTT
CASKRLSSRSSTEAFF
>TRBJ2-3|NA|NA|TRBV2
TGTGCCAGCGGTGAGGGGGGGCTGGATACGCAGTATTTT
CASGEGGLDTQYF
>TRBJ2-2|NA|NA|TRBV29-1
TGCAGCGTTTTCAGGGATACCGGGGAGCTGTTTTTT
CSVFRDTGELFF
>TRBJ1-1|NA|NA|TRBV18
TGTGCCAGCTCACCGGGGAGTGGAATCACTGAAGCTTTCTTT
CASSPGSGITEAFF
>TRBJ1-2|medium-sized|NA|TRBV7-9
TGTGCCAGCACCACATGGGGGTCAGGCGATGGCTACACCTTC
CASTTWGSGDGYTF
>TRBJ2-1|NA|NA|TRBV2
TGTGCCAGCAGTGAGACTAGTAGTGAGCAGTTCTTC
CASSETSSEQFF
>TRBJ1-2|NA|NA|TRBV19
TGTGCCAGTAAGCCGGGACAAATGGGCCAGCGTGGCTACACCTTC
CASKPGQMGQRGYTF
>TRBJ1-2|NA|NA|TRBV7-9
TGTGCCAGCAGCCGGGAAACAGGATTCTATGGCTACACCTTC
CASSRETGFYGYTF
>TRBJ1-4|few|NA|TRBV5-4
TGTGCCAGCAGCCGATCGGAGGCCATAAATGAAAAACTGTTTTTT
CASSRSEAINEKLFF
>TRBJ1-1|NA|NA|TRBV18
TGTGCCAGCTCACCGGATGGGAACACTGAAGCTTTCTTT
CASSPDGNTEAFF
>TRBJ1-6|few|NA|TRBV14
TGTGCCAGCAGCCTTTCGACAGTGAATTTCGTCTCCCTCCACTTT
CASSLSTVNFVSLHF
>TRBJ2-1|NA|NA|TRBV11-2
TGTGCCAGCAGCTTAACCAGGAATGAGCAGTTCTTC
CASSLTRNEQFF
>TRBJ1-2|NA|NA|TRBV5-4
TGTGCCACCCAGGACAGAAGTCATGGCTACACCTTC
CATQDRSHGYTF
>TRBJ1-5|few|NA|TRBV11-2
TGTGCCAGCAGCTCCCAGGGCGGTGGTGATCAGCCCCAGCATTTT
CASSSQGGGDQPQHF
>TRBJ2-2|NA|NA|TRBV5-1
TGCGCCAGCAGCTTGGGACTTGGGGACACCGGGGAGCTGTTTTTT
CASSLGLGDTGELFF
>TRBJ1-2|NA|NA|TRBV7-8
TGTGCCAGCAGCTTAGGAGGAGGCCTCGGCGTCGGTCGGGTGTATGGCTACACCTTC
CASSLGGGLGVGRVYGYTF
>TRBJ2-1|NA|NA|TRBV6-1
TGTGCCAGCAGTGATTCTTTCTATGAGCAGTTCTTC
CASSDSFYEQFF
>TRBJ2-3|NA|NA|TRBV18
TGTGCCAGCTCACCACTAAGGATCACGGAGGGACTCACAGATACGCAGTATTTT
CASSPLRITEGLTDTQYF
>TRBJ2-7|few|NA|TRBV3-1/TRBV3-2
TGTGCCAGCAGGGGGGGTCAACAGGGAAGCGAGCAGTACTTC
CASRGGQQGSEQYF